This T cell receptor beta chain derives from a study of blood T cells in healthy people across ages. This clonotype appeared many times. It was with a sample-barcoded 5' primer and a J-beta primer mix that a second PCR of roughly 7 to 12 cycles was run. TCRdb re-called the 5' RACE reads through MiXCR, storing one row per CDR3 protein. The sample records hundreds of thousands of distinct CDR3 sequences, less than 35% being singletons. This receptor was obtained from a woman aged 80 or over in good health. Sequencing was done on a sample of blood.

In DNA form, the CDR3 reads TGTGCCAGCCATAAGACAGGGGAAGGAGGCTACACCTTC. Protein sequence: CASHKTGEGGYTF. The chain employs TRBV12-3 or TRBV12-4 and TRBJ1-2, with TRBD1 identical over 8 bases. The ends lost 8 bases at V and 8 bases at J; junction bases unmatched: 10. This CDR3 has 13 residues.